What follows are 17 T cell receptor beta chains derived from one specimen sequenced in a study of blood T cells in healthy people across ages. Primed by a sample-barcoded 5' primer and a J-beta primer mix, a second PCR proceeded for 7 to 11 cycles. TCRdb re-called the 5' RACE reads with MiXCR, one entry per CDR3 protein. The repertoire holds 780,000 or so distinct CDR3 sequences, with roughly 50% as singletons. Material for sequencing was blood. The source of these receptors is an older man in good health.

In its sample, this clonotype was seen once. The chain combines TRBV12-3 or TRBV12-4 with TRBJ1-6; D not resolved. The V end was cut by 5 bases, the J end by 6 bases, with 11 bases between. There are 14 residues in the CDR3. CDR3 sequence (DNA): TGTGCCAGCAGTGAATCTGGACTTAATTCACCCCTCCACTTT. Protein: CASSESGLNSPLHF.

This chain links TRBV12-3 or TRBV12-4 with TRBJ2-5; TRBD2 matches at 7 bases. CDR3 size: 15 residues. V shed 2 bases, J shed 3 bases, and the junction held 6 bases outside the gene matches. In DNA, the CDR3 is TGTGCCAGCAGTTTACGGGGGAGCGGGAAAGAGACCCAGTACTTC. Translation: CASSLRGSGKETQYF.

The chain couples TRBV6-4 to TRBJ2-3, with unresolved D. CDR1 MRHNA and CDR2 SNTAGT come from the germline V gene. Trimming shortened V by 6 bases and J by 1 base, and 17 bases separated the two germline ends. The CDR3 spans 16 residues. The CDR3 DNA reads TGTGCCAGCAGCCCGTATCCCAGGATGGGCACAGATACGCAGTATTTT. Translation gives CASSPYPRMGTDTQYF.

Worth noting for this clonotype: Since a much larger clone is just one base distant, this may be a read error. The chain uses TRBV4-1 and TRBJ2-7; maybe TRBD2 (5 bases). TRBJ2-4 explains the end of the DNA better; the J call may be wrong. Germline V CDR1 and CDR2: MGHRA, YSYEKL. There are 13 residues in the CDR3. The CDR3 nucleotides are TGCGCCGGCAGCCAAGGAGGCACGGACATTCAGTACTTC. Translation gives CAGSQGGTDIQYF.

V usage is TRBV20-1 and J usage is TRBJ2-4; D perhaps matches TRBD2 (6 bases). The germline CDR1 and CDR2 sequences are DFQATT and SNEGSKA (reference sequence). CDR3 length equals 13 residues. The ends were cut back, 0 bases at V and 13 bases at J, with 16 bases in the middle. DNA of the CDR3: TGCAGTGCTAGAGAGACTAGGGTGCGTCCGCAGTACTTC. Its translation is CSARETRVRPQYF.

This clonotype appeared a few times. The V call is TRBV20-1, the J call TRBJ1-2; 7 bases match TRBD1. V trimming: 2 bases; J trimming: 7 bases; junction bases outside the gene matches: 1. CDR3 length equals 11 residues. Germline V gene lookup returns CDR1 DFQATT and CDR2 SNEGSKA (reference sequence). In DNA, the CDR3 is TGCAGTGCTAGACAGGGGGTTGGCTACACCTTC. This codes for CSARQGVGYTF.

This chain connects TRBV3-1 to TRBJ2-1, with D tentatively TRBD2 (5 bases). The CDR3 covers 15 residues. Trimming cost V 1 base and J 14 bases, with 21 bases left between them. Germline V gene data show CDR1 as LGHDT and CDR2 as YNNKEL (reference sequence). This CDR3 is CASSQGDYSPQNEFF. CDR3 nucleotides: TGTGCCAGCAGCCAAGGCGACTACTCACCGCAGAATGAGTTCTTC.

The genes are TRBV2 and TRBJ2-3; 10 nucleotides agree with TRBD2. V lost 6 bases and J lost 2; bases outside the gene matches: 5. Germline CDR1 SNHLY, CDR2 FYNNEI. The CDR3 consists of 15 residues. The CDR3 DNA sequence: TGTGCCAGCAGGGGGCTAGCGGGAGTCACAGATACGCAGTATTTT. The encoded protein is CASRGLAGVTDTQYF.

Comment on this clonotype: One end of the junction does not line up with germline, which may come from a read error. V and J are TRBV7-2 and TRBJ2-2, with 10 bases aligning to TRBD2. The germline V gene has CDR1 SGHTA and CDR2 FQGNSA. CDR3 length equals 17 residues. CDR3 amino acids: CAGSWTPSGRRSRELFF. CDR3 sequence (DNA): TGTGCCGGCAGCTGGACCCCTAGCGGGAGACGTTCCAGGGAGCTGTTTTTT.

The chain carries TRBV29-1 and TRBJ2-5; TRBD1 agrees at 7 bases. The V and J ends lost 8 bases and 3 bases, in that order; junction bases with no gene match: 6. Germline V gene sequence: CDR1 SQVTM, CDR2 ANQGSEA. The CDR3 runs to 12 residues. The CDR3 coding sequence is TGCAGCTTAGGGACAGCGGAAGAGACCCAGTACTTC. Amino acid sequence: CSLGTAEETQYF. The full variable domain, rest sourced from reference TRBV29-1 and TRBJ2-5, is SAVISQKPSRDICQRGTSLTIQCQVDSQVTMMFWYRQQPGQSLTLIATANQGSEATYESGFVIDKFPISRPNLTFSTLTVSNMSPEDSSIYLCSLGTAEETQYFGPGTRLLVL.

J is TRBJ2-1 and V is TRBV6-1; weak D call: TRBD2 (6 bases). The germline gives CDR1 MNHNS, CDR2 SASEGT. Trimming cost V 3 bases and J 1 base, with 10 bases left between them. The length of the CDR3 is 15 residues. CDR3 coding DNA: TGTGCCAGCAGTGACGGGAGTCCGTCCTACAATGAGCAGTTCTTC. Protein sequence: CASSDGSPSYNEQFF.

This clonotype was detected a few times. The V and J genes are TRBV5-1 and TRBJ2-5; D might be TRBD2 (5 bases). The germline V gene encodes CDR1 SGHRS and CDR2 YFSETQ. The CDR3 runs 15 residues. With 4 bases removed from V and 4 bases from J, the gap between germline ends came to 17 bases. The CDR3 DNA is TGCGCCAGCAGCCGGGGTCAGAGTTTGGGAGAGACCCAGTACTTC. Its protein is CASSRGQSLGETQYF. Variable domain in full (rest from reference TRBV5-1 and TRBJ2-5): KAGVTQTPRYLIKTRGQQVTLSCSPISGHRSVSWYQQTPGQGLQFLFEYFSETQRNKGNFPGRFSGRQFSNSRSEMNVSTLELGDSALYLCASSRGQSLGETQYFGPGTRLLVL.

This clonotype was found a few times. This rearrangement joins TRBV29-1 to TRBJ2-7, with D maybe TRBD1 (6 bases). CDR1 is SQVTM, CDR2 ANQGSEA, per germline. This CDR3 contains 14 residues. V was trimmed by 4 bases and J by 2 bases, leaving 15 bases between them. Here the CDR3 reads CSVGANDRPYEQYF. Here the CDR3 DNA reads TGCAGCGTTGGTGCCAACGACAGGCCCTACGAGCAGTACTTC.

This clonotype was observed a handful of times. The rearrangement joins TRBV2 to TRBJ2-7; 11 bases are a match to TRBD1. The V gene end was trimmed by 5 bases and the J gene end by 0 bases; junction bases not matched to a gene: 12. The CDR3 runs 18 residues. Germline CDR1 SNHLY, CDR2 FYNNEI. CDR3 loop: CASSKTGTGGRSSYEQYF. The CDR3 nucleotides are TGTGCCAGCAGTAAAACCGGGACAGGGGGGAGGTCCTCCTACGAGCAGTACTTC.

The chain recombines TRBV12-3 or TRBV12-4 with TRBJ2-5; 9 bases align to TRBD1. The CDR3 loop spans 16 amino acids. V was pared by 5 bases and J by 4 bases, with 11 bases of the junction left unmatched. The DNA of the CDR3 is TGTGCCAGCAGTCCGGGACAGGGAGCGGCGCGAGAGACCCAGTACTTC. Translating it yields CASSPGQGAARETQYF.

The chain couples TRBV6-4 to TRBJ2-5, with 9 bases matching TRBD1. The CDR3 has 15 amino acids. V dropped 3 bases and J dropped 4; count of bases not matched to a gene: 6. Germline V gene data show CDR1 as MRHNA and CDR2 as SNTAGT. DNA of the CDR3: TGTGCCAGCAGTGAACGGACAGGGGTCCGAGAGACCCAGTACTTC. This encodes CASSERTGVRETQYF.

The chain links TRBV5-1 to TRBJ2-3, with 8 bases fitting TRBD1. The V gene's germline CDR1 is SGHRS and CDR2 YFSETQ. The CDR3 spans 18 residues. J was trimmed by 2 bases and V by 1 base; bases with no gene match: 12. The CDR3 region has the DNA TGCGCCAGCAGCTTGCTTTCAAGGACAGGGTATTACACAGATACGCAGTATTTT. This gives the protein CASSLLSRTGYYTDTQYF. Filled out from reference TRBV5-1 and TRBJ2-3, the complete variable domain reads KAGVTQTPRYLIKTRGQQVTLSCSPISGHRSVSWYQQTPGQGLQFLFEYFSETQRNKGNFPGRFSGRQFSNSRSEMNVSTLELGDSALYLCASSLLSRTGYYTDTQYFGPGTRLTVL.